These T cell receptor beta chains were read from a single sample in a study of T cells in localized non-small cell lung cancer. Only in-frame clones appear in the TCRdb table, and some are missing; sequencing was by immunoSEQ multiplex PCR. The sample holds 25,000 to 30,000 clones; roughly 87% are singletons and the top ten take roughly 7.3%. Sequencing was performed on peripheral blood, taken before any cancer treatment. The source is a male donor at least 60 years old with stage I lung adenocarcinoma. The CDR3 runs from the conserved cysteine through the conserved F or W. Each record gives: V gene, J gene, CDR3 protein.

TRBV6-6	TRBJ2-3	CASSYFTSGTDTQYF
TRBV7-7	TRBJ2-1	CASSLTGEHNEQFF
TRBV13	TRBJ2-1	CASSLGRTSFLSSYNEQFF
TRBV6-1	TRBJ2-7	CASSPYGQDYEQYF
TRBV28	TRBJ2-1	CASRGSHNEQFF
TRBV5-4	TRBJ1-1	CASSLGRDLEAFF
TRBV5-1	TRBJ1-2	CASSLGDHPLIYTF
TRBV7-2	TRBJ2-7	CASSSRTGNSYEQYF
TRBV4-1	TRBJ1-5	CASSLNAGSYSNQPQHF
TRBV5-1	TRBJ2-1	CASSVQGDEQFF
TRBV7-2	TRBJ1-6	CASSLDGGSYSPLHF
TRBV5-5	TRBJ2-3	CASSLVSGADTQYF
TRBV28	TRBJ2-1	CASSLAREQFF
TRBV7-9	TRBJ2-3	CASSLGPGTTPPDTQYF
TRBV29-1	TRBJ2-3	CSVTPTWAGTDTQYF
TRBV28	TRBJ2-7	CASSLTGVGYEQYF
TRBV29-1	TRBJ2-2	CSGKLGQDTGELFF
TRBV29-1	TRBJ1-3	CSADRVSGNTIYF
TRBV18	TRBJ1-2	CASSAGSYGYTF
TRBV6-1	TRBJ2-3	CASSESPWVAGVGSSGPTDTQYF
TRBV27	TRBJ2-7	CASSLGSGAPYEQYF
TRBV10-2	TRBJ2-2	CASSESRGGSTGELFF